This T cell receptor (beta chain) emerged from a study of control samples from healthy donors and cancer patients. Germline V lookup: CDR1 ENHRY, CDR2 SYGVKD. The CDR3 is 12 amino acids. V dropped 8 bases and J dropped 1 base, with 6 bases sitting between them. The repertoire was sequenced with immunoSEQ multiplex PCR; TCRdb's copy has only in-frame clones and lacks some. The sample records roughly 92,000 clones, 85% to 90% being singletons. This sequence joins TRBV10-3 and TRBJ1-5; weak D call: TRBD1 (5 bases). This TCR derives from a woman in her 50s in good health. Sequencing input: blood. CDR3 nucleotides: TGTGCCATCGGGGACAGCAATCAGCCCCAGCATTTT. It is translated as CAIGDSNQPQHF.